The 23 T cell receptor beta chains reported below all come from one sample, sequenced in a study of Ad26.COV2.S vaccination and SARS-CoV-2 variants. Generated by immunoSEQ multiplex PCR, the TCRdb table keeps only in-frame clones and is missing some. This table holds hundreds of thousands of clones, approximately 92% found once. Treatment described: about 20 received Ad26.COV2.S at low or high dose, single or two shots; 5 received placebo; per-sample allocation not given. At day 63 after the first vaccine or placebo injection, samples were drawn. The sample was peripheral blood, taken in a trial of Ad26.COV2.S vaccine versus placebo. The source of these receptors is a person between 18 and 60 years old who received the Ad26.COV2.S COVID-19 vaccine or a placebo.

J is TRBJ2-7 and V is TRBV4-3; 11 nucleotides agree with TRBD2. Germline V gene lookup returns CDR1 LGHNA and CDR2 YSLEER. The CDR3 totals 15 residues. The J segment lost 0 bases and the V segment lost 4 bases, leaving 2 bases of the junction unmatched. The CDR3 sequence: CASSPGTSGSYEQYF. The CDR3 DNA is TGCGCCAGCAGCCCCGGGACTAGCGGCTCCTACGAGCAGTACTTC.

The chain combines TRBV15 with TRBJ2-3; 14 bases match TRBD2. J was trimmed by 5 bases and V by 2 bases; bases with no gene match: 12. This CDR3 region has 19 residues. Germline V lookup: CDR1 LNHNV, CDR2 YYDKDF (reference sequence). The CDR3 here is CATSRTPPGLAGEGDTQYF. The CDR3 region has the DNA TGTGCCACCAGCAGAACCCCCCCGGGACTAGCGGGAGAAGGAGATACGCAGTATTTT. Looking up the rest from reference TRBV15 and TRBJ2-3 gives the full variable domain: DAMVIQNPRYQVTQFGKPVTLSCSQTLNHNVMYWYQQKSSQAPKLLFHYYDKDFNNEADTPDNFQSRRPNTSFCFLDIRSPGLGDTAMYLCATSRTPPGLAGEGDTQYFGPGTRLTVL.

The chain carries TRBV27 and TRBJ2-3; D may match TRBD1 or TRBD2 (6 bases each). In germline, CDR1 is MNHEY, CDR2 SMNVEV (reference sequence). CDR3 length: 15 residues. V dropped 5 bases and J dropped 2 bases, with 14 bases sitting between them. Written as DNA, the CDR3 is TGTGCCAGCAGTCCCTCTTGGGGGGCCACAGATACGCAGTATTTT. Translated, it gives CASSPSWGATDTQYF.

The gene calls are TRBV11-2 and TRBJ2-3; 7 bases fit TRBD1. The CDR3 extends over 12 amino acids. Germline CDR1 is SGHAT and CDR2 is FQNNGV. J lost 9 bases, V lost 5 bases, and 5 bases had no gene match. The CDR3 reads CASSQDRRTQYF. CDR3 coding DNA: TGTGCCAGCAGCCAGGACAGGAGGACGCAGTATTTT.

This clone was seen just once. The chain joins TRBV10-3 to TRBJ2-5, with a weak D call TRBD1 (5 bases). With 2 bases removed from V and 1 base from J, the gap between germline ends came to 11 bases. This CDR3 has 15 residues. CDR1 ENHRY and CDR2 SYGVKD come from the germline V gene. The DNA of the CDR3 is TGTGCCATCAGTGAGGGTGGGCAGGGCCAAGAGACCCAGTACTTC. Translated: CAISEGGQGQETQYF.

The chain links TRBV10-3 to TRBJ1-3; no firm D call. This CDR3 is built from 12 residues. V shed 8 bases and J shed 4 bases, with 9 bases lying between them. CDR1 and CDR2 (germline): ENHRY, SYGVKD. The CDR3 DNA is TGTGCCATCGGGGATTCCGGAAACACCATATATTTT. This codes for CAIGDSGNTIYF.

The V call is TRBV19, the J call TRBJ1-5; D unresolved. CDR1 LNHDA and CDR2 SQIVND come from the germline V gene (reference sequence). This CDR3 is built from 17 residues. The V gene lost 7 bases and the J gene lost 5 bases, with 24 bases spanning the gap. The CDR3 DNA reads TGTGCCAGTAAACCTGGCGCGGGTGTCGCCGTACATCAGCCCCAGCATTTT. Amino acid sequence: CASKPGAGVAVHQPQHF.

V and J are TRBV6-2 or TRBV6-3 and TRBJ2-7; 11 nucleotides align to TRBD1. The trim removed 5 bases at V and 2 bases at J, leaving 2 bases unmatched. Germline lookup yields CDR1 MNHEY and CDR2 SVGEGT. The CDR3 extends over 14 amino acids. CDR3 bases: TGTGCCAGCAGTGGGACAGGGGGAACCTACGAGCAGTACTTC. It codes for CASSGTGGTYEQYF.

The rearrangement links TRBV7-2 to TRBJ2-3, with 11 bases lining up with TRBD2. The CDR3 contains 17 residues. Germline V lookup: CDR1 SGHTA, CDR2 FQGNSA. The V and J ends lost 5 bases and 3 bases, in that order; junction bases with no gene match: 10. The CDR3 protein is CASSLSGSGRGTDTQYF. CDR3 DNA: TGTGCCAGCAGCCTTTCGGGTAGCGGGAGGGGTACAGATACGCAGTATTTT.

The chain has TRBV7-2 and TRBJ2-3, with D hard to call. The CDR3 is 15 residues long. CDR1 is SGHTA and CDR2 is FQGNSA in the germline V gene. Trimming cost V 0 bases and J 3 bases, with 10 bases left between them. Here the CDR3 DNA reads TGTGCCAGCAGCTTAGCCCCCCTCCTAACAGATACGCAGTATTTT. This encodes CASSLAPLLTDTQYF.

The CDR3, as DNA: TGTGCCAGCAGCTTAGGGGGTGGCCTCGGGCTAGGAAACATTCAGTACTTC. This translates into CASSLGGGLGLGNIQYF. The rearrangement uses TRBV7-3 and TRBJ2-4; either TRBD1 or TRBD2 may supply D (5 bases each). V lost 2 bases and J 6 bases, leaving 20 bases between the germline ends. Germline loops: CDR1 SGHTA, CDR2 FQGTGA. This CDR3 contains 17 residues.

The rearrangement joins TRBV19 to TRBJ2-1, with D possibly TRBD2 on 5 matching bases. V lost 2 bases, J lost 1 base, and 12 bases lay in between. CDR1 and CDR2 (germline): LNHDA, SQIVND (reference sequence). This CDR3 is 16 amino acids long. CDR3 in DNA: TGTGCCAGTAGTATACCGTACCCGGGATCCTACAATGAGCAGTTCTTC. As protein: CASSIPYPGSYNEQFF.

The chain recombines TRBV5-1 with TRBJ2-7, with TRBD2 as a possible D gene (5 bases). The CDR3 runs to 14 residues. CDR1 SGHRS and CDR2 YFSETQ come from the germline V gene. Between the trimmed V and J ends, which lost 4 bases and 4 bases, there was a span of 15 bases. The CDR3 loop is CASSLAGREYEQYF. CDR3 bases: TGCGCCAGCAGCCTGGCGGGCAGAGAATACGAGCAGTACTTC. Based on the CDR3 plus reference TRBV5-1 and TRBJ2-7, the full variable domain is KAGVTQTPRYLIKTRGQQVTLSCSPISGHRSVSWYQQTPGQGLQFLFEYFSETQRNKGNFPGRFSGRQFSNSRSEMNVSTLELGDSALYLCASSLAGREYEQYFGPGTRLTVT.

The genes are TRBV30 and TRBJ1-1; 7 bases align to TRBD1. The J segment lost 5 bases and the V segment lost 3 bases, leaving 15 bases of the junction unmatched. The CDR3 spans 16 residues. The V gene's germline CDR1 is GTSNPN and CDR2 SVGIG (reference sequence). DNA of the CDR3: TGTGCCTGGAGCCCGAAGGGTAACAGGGGAAGGACTGAAGCTTTCTTT. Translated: CAWSPKGNRGRTEAFF.

CDR3 residues: CASSHWGELNEQFF. CDR3 nucleotide sequence: TGCGCCAGCAGCCATTGGGGAGAGTTAAATGAGCAGTTCTTC. The chain carries TRBV4-3 and TRBJ2-1; tentative D call: TRBD2 (5 bases). The germline gives CDR1 LGHNA, CDR2 YSLEER. Trimming cost V 3 bases and J 7 bases, with 13 bases left between them. The CDR3 extends over 14 amino acids.

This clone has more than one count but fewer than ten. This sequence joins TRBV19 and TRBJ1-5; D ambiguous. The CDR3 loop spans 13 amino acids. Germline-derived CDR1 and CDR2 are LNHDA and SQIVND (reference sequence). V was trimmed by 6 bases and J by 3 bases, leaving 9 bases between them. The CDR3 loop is CASRHRDNQPQHF. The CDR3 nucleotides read TGTGCCAGTAGGCACCGGGACAATCAGCCCCAGCATTTT. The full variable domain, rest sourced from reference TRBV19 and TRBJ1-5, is DGGITQSPKYLFRKEGQNVTLSCEQNLNHDAMYWYRQDPGQGLRLIYYSQIVNDFQKGDIAEGYSVSREKKESFPLTVTSAQKNPTAFYLCASRHRDNQPQHFGDGTRLSIL.

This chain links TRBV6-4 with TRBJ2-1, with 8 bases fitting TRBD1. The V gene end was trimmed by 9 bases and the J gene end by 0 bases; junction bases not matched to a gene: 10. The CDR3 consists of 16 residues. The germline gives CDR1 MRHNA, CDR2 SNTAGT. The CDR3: CARETGAMSSYNEQFF. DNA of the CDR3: TGTGCCAGGGAGACAGGGGCGATGAGCTCCTACAATGAGCAGTTCTTC.

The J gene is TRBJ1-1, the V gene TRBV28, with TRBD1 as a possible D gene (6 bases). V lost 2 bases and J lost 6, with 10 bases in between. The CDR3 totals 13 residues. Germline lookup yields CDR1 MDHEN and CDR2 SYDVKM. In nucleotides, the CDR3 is TGTGCCAGCAGTTTAACAGGGAAGCCTGAAGCTTTCTTT. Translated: CASSLTGKPEAFF. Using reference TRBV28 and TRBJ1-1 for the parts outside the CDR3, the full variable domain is DVKVTQSSRYLVKRTGEKVFLECVQDMDHENMFWYRQDPGLGLRLIYFSYDVKMKEKGDIPEGYSVSREKKERFSLILESASTNQTSMYLCASSLTGKPEAFFGQGTRLTVV.

The CDR3 DNA reads as TGCAGCACCACTCAAGGGAACACGCACGTGCAGTACTTC. Its protein is CSTTQGNTHVQYF. The chain carries TRBV29-1 and TRBJ2-7; D gene ambiguous. The CDR3 is 13 amino acids. The germline gives CDR1 SQVTM, CDR2 ANQGSEA. V was cut by 8 bases and J by 9 bases, with 23 bases left in between.

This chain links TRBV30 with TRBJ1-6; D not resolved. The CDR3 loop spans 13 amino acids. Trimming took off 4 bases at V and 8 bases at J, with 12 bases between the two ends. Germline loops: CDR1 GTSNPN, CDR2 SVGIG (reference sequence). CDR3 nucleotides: TGTGCCTGGACCCGGGATAGGGATTCACCCCTCCACTTT. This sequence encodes CAWTRDRDSPLHF.

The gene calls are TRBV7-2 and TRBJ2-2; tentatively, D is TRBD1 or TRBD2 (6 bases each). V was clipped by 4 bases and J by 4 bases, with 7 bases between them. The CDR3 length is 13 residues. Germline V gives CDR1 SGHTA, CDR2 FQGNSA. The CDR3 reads CASSSGATGELFF. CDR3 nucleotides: TGTGCCAGCAGCTCGGGGGCCACCGGGGAGCTGTTTTTT.

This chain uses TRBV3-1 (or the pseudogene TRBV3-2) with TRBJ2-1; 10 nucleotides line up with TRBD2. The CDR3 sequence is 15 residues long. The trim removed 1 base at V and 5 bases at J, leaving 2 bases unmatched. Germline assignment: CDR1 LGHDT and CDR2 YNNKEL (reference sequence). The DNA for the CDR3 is TGTGCCAGCAGCCAAGTAGCGGGAGGTAACAATGAGCAGTTCTTC. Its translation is CASSQVAGGNNEQFF.

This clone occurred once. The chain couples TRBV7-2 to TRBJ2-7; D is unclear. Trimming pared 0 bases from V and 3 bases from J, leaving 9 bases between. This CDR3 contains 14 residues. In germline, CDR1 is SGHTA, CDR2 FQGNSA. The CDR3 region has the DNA TGTGCCAGCAGCTTAGCGGATACGAACTACGAGCAGTACTTC. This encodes CASSLADTNYEQYF. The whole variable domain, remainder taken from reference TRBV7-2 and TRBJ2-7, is GAGVSQSPSNKVTEKGKDVELRCDPISGHTALYWYRQSLGQGLEFLIYFQGNSAPDKSGLPSDRFSAERTGGSVSTLTIQRTQQEDSAVYLCASSLADTNYEQYFGPGTRLTVT.